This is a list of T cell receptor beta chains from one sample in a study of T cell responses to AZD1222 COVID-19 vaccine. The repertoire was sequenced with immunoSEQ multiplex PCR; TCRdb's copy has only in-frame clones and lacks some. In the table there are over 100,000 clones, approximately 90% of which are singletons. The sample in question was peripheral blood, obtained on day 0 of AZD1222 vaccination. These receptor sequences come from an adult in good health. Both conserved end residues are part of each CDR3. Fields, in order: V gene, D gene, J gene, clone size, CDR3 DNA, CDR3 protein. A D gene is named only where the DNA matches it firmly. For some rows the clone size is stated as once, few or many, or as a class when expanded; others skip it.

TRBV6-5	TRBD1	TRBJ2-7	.	TGTGCCAGCAACAGAGTTGGGACAGGGGTCGAGCAGTACTTC	CASNRVGTGVEQYF
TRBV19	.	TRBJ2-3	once	TGTGCCAGTAGTATAGGGTGGCGAAGTAGTAGGGCAGATACGCAGTATTTT	CASSIGWRSSRADTQYF
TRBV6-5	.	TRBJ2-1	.	TGTGCCAGCAGTTACTCGCCGGTAAAATACAATGAGCAGTTCTTC	CASSYSPVKYNEQFF
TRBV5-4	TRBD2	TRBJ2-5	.	TGTGCCAGCAGCGAGGGGACTAGCGGGAGGGTTCAAGAGACCCAGTACTTC	CASSEGTSGRVQETQYF
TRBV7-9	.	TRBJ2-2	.	TGTGCCAGCAGCTTTGGCAGGGACGTGGGGACCGGGGAGCTGTTTTTT	CASSFGRDVGTGELFF
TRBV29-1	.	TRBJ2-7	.	TGCAGCGTTGAATTTCCCGGAGGCGAGCAGTACTTC	CSVEFPGGEQYF
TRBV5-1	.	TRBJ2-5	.	TGCGCCAGCAGCTTGGGGCTACCCCAAGAGACCCAGTACTTC	CASSLGLPQETQYF
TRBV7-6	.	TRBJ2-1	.	TGTGCCAGCAGCTTAGATCTAGCAAGCAATGAGCAGTTCTTC	CASSLDLASNEQFF
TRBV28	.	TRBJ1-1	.	TGTGCCAGCAGCCAGTCGAGGCGCGCGTGGGAGGGTGAAGCTTTCTTT	CASSQSRRAWEGEAFF
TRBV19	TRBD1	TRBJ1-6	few	TGTGCCAGTCAGGACAGGTCTAGGGATAATTCACCCCTCCACTTT	CASQDRSRDNSPLHF
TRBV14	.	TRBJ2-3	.	TGTGCCAGCAGCCAAGAGGTCGTAGCCACGGGAGATACGCAGTATTTT	CASSQEVVATGDTQYF
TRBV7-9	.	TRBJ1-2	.	TGTGCCAGCAGCTTTGGGGACAAAGGTGACTACACCTTC	CASSFGDKGDYTF
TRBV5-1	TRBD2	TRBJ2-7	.	TGCGCCAGCAGCTTACTAGCGGGAGTTGAGCAGTACTTC	CASSLLAGVEQYF
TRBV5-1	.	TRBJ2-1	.	TGCGCCAGCAGCTTGGGGGGCGGGGACTACAATGAGCAGTTCTTC	CASSLGGGDYNEQFF
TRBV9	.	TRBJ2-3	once	TGTGCCAGCAGCGGGAGGGGGGCGCGGTCGGATACGCAGTATTTT	CASSGRGARSDTQYF
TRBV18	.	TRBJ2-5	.	TGTGCCAGCTCAAAAGCGGGTGCGCAAGAGACCCAGTACTTC	CASSKAGAQETQYF
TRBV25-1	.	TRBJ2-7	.	TGTGCCAGCAGTGACCCAGCCCGAAGCTCCTACGAGCAGTACTTC	CASSDPARSSYEQYF
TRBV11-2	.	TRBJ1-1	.	TGTGCCAGCAGCTCTGGGACCCGAGGGAACACTGAAGCTTTCTTT	CASSSGTRGNTEAFF
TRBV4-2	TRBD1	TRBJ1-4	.	TGTGCCAGCAGCCCCGGGACAGGGGGTGAAAAACTGTTTTTT	CASSPGTGGEKLFF
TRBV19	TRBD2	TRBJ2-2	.	TGTGCCAGTAGTAAGGGTAGCGGGAGCGCGAACACCGGGGAGCTGTTTTTT	CASSKGSGSANTGELFF
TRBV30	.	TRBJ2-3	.	TGTGCCTGGAGGCAGGGAGCTACGCAGTATTTT	CAWRQGATQYF
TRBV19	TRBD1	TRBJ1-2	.	TGTGCCAGTACTGAAAGCGGACAGGCCCGGGGAGATGGCTACACCTTC	CASTESGQARGDGYTF
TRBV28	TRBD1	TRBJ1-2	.	TGTGCCAGCAGTTCCGGACAGGGACGAAGTGGCTACACCTTC	CASSSGQGRSGYTF
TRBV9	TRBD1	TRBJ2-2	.	TGTGCCAGCAGCGCGAGACAGGGAATGAGGACCGGGGAGCTGTTTTTT	CASSARQGMRTGELFF
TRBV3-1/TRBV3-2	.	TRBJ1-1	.	TGTGCCAGCAGCTCTCGGGACGTAAGGACTGAAGCTTTCTTT	CASSSRDVRTEAFF
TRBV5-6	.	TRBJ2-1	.	TGTGCCAGCAGCCTTCGGGGGGAGCAGTTCTTC	CASSLRGEQFF
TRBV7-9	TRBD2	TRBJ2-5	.	TGTGCCAGCAGCTTGACTAGCGGGAGAGAGACCCAGTACTTC	CASSLTSGRETQYF
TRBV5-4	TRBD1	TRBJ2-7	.	TGTGCCAGCAGCTTACCGGACAGGCACTACGAGCAGTACTTC	CASSLPDRHYEQYF
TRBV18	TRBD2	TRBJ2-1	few	TGTGCCAGCTCACCACGGAACTGGCGGGAGGGCCAGTCTGAGCAGTTCTTC	CASSPRNWREGQSEQFF
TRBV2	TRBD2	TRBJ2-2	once	TGTGCCAGCAAGGGCGGGAGGGCCGTCACCGGGGAGCTGTTTTTT	CASKGGRAVTGELFF
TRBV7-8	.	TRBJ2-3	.	TGTGCCAGCAGCTTGGCGGCGGGCAGGGCCCTCACAGATACGCAGTATTTT	CASSLAAGRALTDTQYF
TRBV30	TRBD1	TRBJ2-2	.	TGTGCCTCCCCCGGGACAGGGAGGACCGGGGAGCTGTTTTTT	CASPGTGRTGELFF
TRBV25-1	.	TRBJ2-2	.	TGTGCCAGCAGCAGATTGGGCACCGGGGAGCTGTTTTTT	CASSRLGTGELFF
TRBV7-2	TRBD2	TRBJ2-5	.	TGTGCCAGCAGCTTAGCCCTGGGGGGGACTAGCGAAGGGACCCAGTACTTC	CASSLALGGTSEGTQYF
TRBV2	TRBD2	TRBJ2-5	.	TGTGCCAGCAGGACTAGCGGGGGACGGGAGACCCAGTACTTC	CASRTSGGRETQYF
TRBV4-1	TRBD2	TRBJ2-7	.	TGCGCCAGCAGCCCCGGGAGCGGGGAATCCTACGAGCAGTACTTC	CASSPGSGESYEQYF
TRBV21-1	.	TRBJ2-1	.	TGTGCCAGCAGCAGACAGAGATACAATGAGCAGTTCTTC	CASSRQRYNEQFF
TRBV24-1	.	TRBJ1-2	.	TGTGCCACCAGTGATGCCCCGGGCAACTATGGCTACACCTTC	CATSDAPGNYGYTF
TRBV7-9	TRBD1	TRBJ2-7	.	TGTGCCAGCAGCTTAGCGCTTGGACAGGGGACCGAGCAGTACTTC	CASSLALGQGTEQYF
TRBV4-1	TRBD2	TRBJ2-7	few	TGCGCCAGCAGCCAAGAGGGTAGCGGGTTAGGCGGCGAGCAGTACTTC	CASSQEGSGLGGEQYF
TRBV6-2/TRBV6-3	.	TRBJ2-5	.	TGTGCCAGCAGTTACGGGCGAGTTGAGACCCAGTACTTC	CASSYGRVETQYF
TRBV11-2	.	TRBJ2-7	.	TGTGCCAGCAGCTCAGGGACAAGGCAGTACTTC	CASSSGTRQYF
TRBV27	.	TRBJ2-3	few	TGTGCCAGCAGTTTACGAGAGATAAGCACAGATACGCAGTATTTT	CASSLREISTDTQYF
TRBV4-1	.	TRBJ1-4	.	TGCGCCAGCAGCCAAGATCAGAGGGTCGCTAATGAAAAACTGTTTTTT	CASSQDQRVANEKLFF
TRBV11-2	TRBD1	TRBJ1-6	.	TGTGCCAGCAGCTACGAGGGACAGCAAACCGAACCCCTCCACTTT	CASSYEGQQTEPLHF
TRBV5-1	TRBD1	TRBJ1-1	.	TGCGCCAGCAGCGACGGACAGGGTAGGTCTGAAGCTTTCTTT	CASSDGQGRSEAFF
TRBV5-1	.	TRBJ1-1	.	TGCGCCAGCAGCCCGCGATCCGATTGGGGCACTGAAGCTTTCTTT	CASSPRSDWGTEAFF
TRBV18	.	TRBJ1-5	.	TGTGCCAGCTCCCGCGGACAGAATCAGCCCCAGCATTTT	CASSRGQNQPQHF
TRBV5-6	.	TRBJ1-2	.	TGTGCCAGCAGCTTGGGGACCGGCAACTATGGCTACACCTTC	CASSLGTGNYGYTF
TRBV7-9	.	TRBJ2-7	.	TGTGCCAGCAGCCTTTCGGGCTCCTACGAGCAGTACTTC	CASSLSGSYEQYF
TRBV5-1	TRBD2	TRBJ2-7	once	TGCGCCAGCGGAACACTAGCGGGAGGCTCCTACGAGCAGTACTTC	CASGTLAGGSYEQYF
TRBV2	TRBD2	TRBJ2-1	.	TGTGCCAGCAGTGAACGGGGGCGGGAGGATGAGCAGTTCTTC	CASSERGREDEQFF
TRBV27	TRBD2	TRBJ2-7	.	TGTGCCAGCAGTTTTTCCCTGGCTAGCGGGAGATATAGGCAGTACTTC	CASSFSLASGRYRQYF
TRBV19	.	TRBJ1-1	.	TGTGCCAGTAGTATACAACAGTCGAACACTGAAGCTTTCTTT	CASSIQQSNTEAFF
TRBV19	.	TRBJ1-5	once	TGTGCCAGTAGCCCCCAAGGGGGGATGGCATCGCAGCCCCAGCATTTT	CASSPQGGMASQPQHF
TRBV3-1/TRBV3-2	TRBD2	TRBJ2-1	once	TGTGCCAGCAGCCAGAACGGGGGGGATGAGCAGTTCTTC	CASSQNGGDEQFF
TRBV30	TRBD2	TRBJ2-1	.	TGTGCCTGGAGTGGGACTAGCGGATTCTCCTACAATGAGCAGTTCTTC	CAWSGTSGFSYNEQFF
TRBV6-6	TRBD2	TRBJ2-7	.	TGTGCCAGCAGTTCCAGACTAGCGGGGGACTACGAGCAGTACTTC	CASSSRLAGDYEQYF
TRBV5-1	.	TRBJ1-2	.	TGCGCCAGCAGCCTATCAGGGTGGGGCTACACCTTC	CASSLSGWGYTF